This T cell receptor beta chain is drawn from a study of blood T cells in healthy people across ages. Study outcomes and limitations: Possibly confounding the expanded clonotype changes was the fact that donor CMV status was unknown.

Alongside a J-beta primer mix, a sample-barcoded 5' primer served in a second PCR lasting about 6 to 12 cycles. TCRdb reanalysed the 5' RACE reads using MiXCR and keeps one entry per CDR3 protein. The sample comprises about 1.5 million distinct CDR3 sequences, 35% to 45% of which are singletons, and approximately 4.1% rests with the top ten. This clonotype came up a few times. Its antigen remains unidentified. CDR1 and CDR2 from the germline V gene are MNHEY and SVGEGT. V was clipped by 5 bases and J by 10 bases; unmatched bases: 6. The CDR3 is made up of 14 amino acids. The sample consisted of blood. This sequence was found in a woman under 30 in good health. V usage is TRBV6-2 or TRBV6-3 and J usage is TRBJ1-6; 9 bases align to TRBD1. CDR3 DNA sequence: TGTGCCAGCAGTCCACAGGGGGCAAGATCACCCCTCCACTTT. Translation gives CASSPQGARSPLHF.